A selection of T cell receptor beta chains follows, all from one sample in a study of T cells expressing NK-cell markers. One entry per CDR3 protein, without DNA, is what TCRdb gives after re-calling the 5' RACE reads. Its table records 200,000 to 300,000 distinct CDR3 sequences. The sequencing sample was made of blood T cells: a sorted CD56 or NKG2C T cell subset, CD4+ or CD8+ T cells, or bulk PBMC T cells (not recorded which). All receptors derive from a man aged 18 to 30 in good health. CDR3s include the opening cysteine and the closing phenylalanine or tryptophan.

j_call v_call cdr3_aa
TRBJ2-7 TRBV20-1 CSARSGGSNEQYF
TRBJ2-1 TRBV7-8 CASSGGRAYEQFF
TRBJ1-2 TRBV5-1 CASSPDRVDSGYTF
TRBJ2-3 TRBV5-1 CASTEGRSTDTQYF
TRBJ2-3 TRBV20-1 CSARGLAGGPMSDTQYF
TRBJ2-7 TRBV7-2 CASSLGRVRSYEQYF
TRBJ2-1 TRBV20-1 CSATLLAGEQFF
TRBJ2-7 TRBV27 CASSPTAPTPSSSYEQYF
TRBJ1-1 TRBV4-1 CASSRLRTAVNTEAFF
TRBJ1-1 TRBV28 CASSLSRLGTEAFF
TRBJ2-1 TRBV11-2 CASSIGAGGLNEQFF
TRBJ1-4 TRBV10-3 CAISEKGTGPEKLFF
TRBJ2-1 TRBV20-1 CSARGPNSGISYNEQFF
TRBJ1-2 TRBV28 CASKISSLYGYTF
TRBJ2-1 TRBV12-2 CASRLFEGRGKRENNEQFF
TRBJ2-1 TRBV7-9 CASSFPGFYNEQFF
TRBJ2-1 TRBV20-1 CSGQILAGYNEQFF
TRBJ2-7 TRBV7-8 CASSLRLAGEKQYF
TRBJ1-1 TRBV7-2 CASSGLGGGKAFF
TRBJ1-6 TRBV2 CASSDEGLNSPLHF
TRBJ2-1 TRBV20-1 CSARAKREGGEQFF
TRBJ2-1 TRBV5-1 CASSLALNAGKGRGEQFF
TRBJ2-3 TRBV12-3/TRBV12-4 CASRLAGAHPQYF
TRBJ1-2 TRBV12-3/TRBV12-4 CASSLGSGTVNYGYTF
TRBJ2-3 TRBV5-1 CAGQEGTSFTDTQYF
TRBJ1-2 TRBV7-2 CASSPQGGQNYGYTF
TRBJ2-1 TRBV4-1 CASSQTGGEQFF
TRBJ2-1 TRBV20-1 CSARRLGEGNNEQFF
TRBJ2-1 TRBV28 CASSSGLGGFEQFF
TRBJ2-1 TRBV12-3/TRBV12-4 CASRVGTSVVQFF
TRBJ2-3 TRBV20-1 CSAREWSGSRGDTQYF